A single TCR beta chain is shown here with its context. No antigen is known for it. V lost 2 bases and J lost 1, with 9 bases in between. The CDR3 spans 15 residues. In germline, CDR1 is LNHDA, CDR2 SQIVND (reference sequence). Around 100,000 TCR templates per sample were assayed. Sequenced by immunoSEQ multiplex PCR; TCRdb stores in-frame clones only, minus some. Of around 86,000 clones listed, 85% to 95% are singletons. This record comes from a study of siplizumab effects on memory and regulatory T cells. Study observations and caveats: The authors mapped only a minor fraction of alloreactive clones to unstimulated subsets. Among mappable alloreactive CD4+ clones, the Treg-derived fraction averaged around 70% with siplizumab versus about 25% in controls. Confirmatory evidence of suppressive function in proliferating siplizumab-culture Tregs was not obtained.

Sequencing used non-Treg CD4+ T cells sorted from blood. The genes are TRBV19 and TRBJ1-5; D ambiguous. The TCR was taken from a human donor in good health. CDR3 nucleotide sequence: TGTGCCAGTAGTATAATACGACGGAGCAATCAGCCCCAGCATTTT. Amino acids: CASSIIRRSNQPQHF.